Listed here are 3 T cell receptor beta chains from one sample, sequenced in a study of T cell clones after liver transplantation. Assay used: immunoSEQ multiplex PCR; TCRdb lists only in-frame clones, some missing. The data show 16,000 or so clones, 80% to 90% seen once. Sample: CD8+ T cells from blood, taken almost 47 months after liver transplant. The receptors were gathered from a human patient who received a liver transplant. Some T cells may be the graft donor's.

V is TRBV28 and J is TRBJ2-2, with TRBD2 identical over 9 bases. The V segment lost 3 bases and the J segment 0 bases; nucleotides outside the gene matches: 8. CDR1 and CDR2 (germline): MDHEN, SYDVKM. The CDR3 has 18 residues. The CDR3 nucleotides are TGTGCCAGCAGTTTTCCATTGGCGGGAGGGCCGAACACCGGGGAGCTGTTTTTT. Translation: CASSFPLAGGPNTGELFF. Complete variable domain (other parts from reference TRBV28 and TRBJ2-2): DVKVTQSSRYLVKRTGEKVFLECVQDMDHENMFWYRQDPGLGLRLIYFSYDVKMKEKGDIPEGYSVSREKKERFSLILESASTNQTSMYLCASSFPLAGGPNTGELFFGEGSRLTVL.

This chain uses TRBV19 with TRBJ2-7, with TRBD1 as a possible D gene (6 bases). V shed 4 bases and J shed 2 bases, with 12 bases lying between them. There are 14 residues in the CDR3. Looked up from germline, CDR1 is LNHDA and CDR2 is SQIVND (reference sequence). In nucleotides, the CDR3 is TGTGCCAGTAGTACGCCAGGGGTCGCCTACGAGCAGTACTTC. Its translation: CASSTPGVAYEQYF.

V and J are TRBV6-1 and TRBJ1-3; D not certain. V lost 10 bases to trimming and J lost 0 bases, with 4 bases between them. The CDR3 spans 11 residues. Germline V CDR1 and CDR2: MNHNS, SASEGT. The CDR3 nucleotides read TGTGCCACCCTCTCTGGAAACACCATATATTTT. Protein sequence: CATLSGNTIYF.